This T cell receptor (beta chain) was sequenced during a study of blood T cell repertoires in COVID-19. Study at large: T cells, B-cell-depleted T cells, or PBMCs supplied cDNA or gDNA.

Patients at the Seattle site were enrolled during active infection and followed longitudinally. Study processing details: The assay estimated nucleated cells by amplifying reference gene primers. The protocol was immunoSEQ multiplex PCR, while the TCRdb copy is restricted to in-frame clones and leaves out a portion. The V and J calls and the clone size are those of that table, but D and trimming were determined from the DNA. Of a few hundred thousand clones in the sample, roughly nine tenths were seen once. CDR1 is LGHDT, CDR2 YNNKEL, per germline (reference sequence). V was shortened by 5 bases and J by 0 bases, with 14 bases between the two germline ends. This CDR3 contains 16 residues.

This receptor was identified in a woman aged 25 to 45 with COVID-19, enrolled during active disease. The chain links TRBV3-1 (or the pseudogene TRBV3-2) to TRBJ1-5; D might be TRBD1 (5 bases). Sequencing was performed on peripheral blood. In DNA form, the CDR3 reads TGTGCCAGCAGCTTTTCACAGGATTATAGCAATCAGCCCCAGCATTTT. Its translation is CASSFSQDYSNQPQHF.